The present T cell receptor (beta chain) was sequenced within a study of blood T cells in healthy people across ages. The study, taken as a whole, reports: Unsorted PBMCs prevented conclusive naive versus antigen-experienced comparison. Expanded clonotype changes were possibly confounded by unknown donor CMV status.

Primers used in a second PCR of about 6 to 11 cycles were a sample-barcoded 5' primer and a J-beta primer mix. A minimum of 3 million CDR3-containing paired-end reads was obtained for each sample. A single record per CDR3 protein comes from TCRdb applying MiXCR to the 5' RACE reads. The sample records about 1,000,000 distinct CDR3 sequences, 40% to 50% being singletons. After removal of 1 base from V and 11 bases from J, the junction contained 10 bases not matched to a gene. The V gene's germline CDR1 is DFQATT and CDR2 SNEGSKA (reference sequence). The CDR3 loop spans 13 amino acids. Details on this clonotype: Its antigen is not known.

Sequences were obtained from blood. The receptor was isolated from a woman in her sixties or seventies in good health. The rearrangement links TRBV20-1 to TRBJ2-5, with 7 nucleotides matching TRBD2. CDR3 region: CSARGEAGVGQYF. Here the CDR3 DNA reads TGCAGTGCTAGAGGGGAGGCGGGAGTGGGGCAGTACTTC.